These T cell receptor beta chains were read from a single sample in a study of blood T cell repertoires in COVID-19. The protocol was immunoSEQ multiplex PCR, while the TCRdb copy is restricted to in-frame clones and leaves out a portion. The sample yields 140,000 to 150,000 clones, around 82% seen once. Sequencing was performed on peripheral blood. These receptor sequences come from a man between 60 and 75 years old with acute or convalescent COVID-19. The CDR3 runs from the conserved cysteine through the conserved F or W. A D gene is named only where the DNA matches it firmly. Only part of the rows carry a size: once, few, many, or a class if the clone is expanded.

j_call d_call v_call clone_size cdr3_nt cdr3_aa
TRBJ2-1 TRBD2 TRBV7-9 . TGTGCCAGCAGCCCAACTAGCGGGAGGCAATACAATGAGCAGTTCTTC CASSPTSGRQYNEQFF
TRBJ2-1 . TRBV30 . TGTGCCTGGAGTGTACATGGGGCTAATAGGCAGTTCTTC CAWSVHGANRQFF
TRBJ1-2 . TRBV28 . TGTGCCAGCAGTTTGGCAGGCGTTAACTATGGCTACACCTTC CASSLAGVNYGYTF
TRBJ2-5 TRBD2 TRBV29-1 . TGCAGCGTTGAAGATCAGGGGAGACTAGCGATATCCGAGACCCAGTACTTC CSVEDQGRLAISETQYF
TRBJ1-1 . TRBV7-9 medium-sized TGTGCCAGCAGCTTACAGGGTCCGACCACTGAAGCTTTCTTT CASSLQGPTTEAFF
TRBJ1-2 TRBD1 TRBV27 . TGTGCCAGCAGCCAGGGGGGAGGCTACACCTTC CASSQGGGYTF
TRBJ1-1 . TRBV3-1/TRBV3-2 . TGTGCCAGCAGACAAGGGTTCGCGGCAGGGGTGAACACTGAAGCTTTCTTT CASRQGFAAGVNTEAFF
TRBJ1-2 . TRBV28 . TGTGCCAGCACCCTGGGGACACATTTAAACTATGGCTACACCTTC CASTLGTHLNYGYTF
TRBJ2-5 TRBD2 TRBV5-6 . TGTGCCAGCAGGCATACTAGCGGGAGGGAAGGTAGAGAGACCCAGTACTTC CASRHTSGREGRETQYF
TRBJ2-7 . TRBV29-1 . TGCAGCGTAAGACCCGGACTTACGGATGTCGAGCAGTACTTC CSVRPGLTDVEQYF
TRBJ2-7 TRBD1 TRBV10-1 . TGCGCCAGCAGCCCGGGACAGGGGGCGGTTGGCTACGAGCAGTACTTC CASSPGQGAVGYEQYF
TRBJ1-2 TRBD1 TRBV28 . TGTGCCAGCAGTTACAGGGGGCTTAGGTATGGCTACACCTTC CASSYRGLRYGYTF
TRBJ2-1 TRBD2 TRBV19 . TGTGCCAGTAGTAGCAGGACTAGCGGACGTAATGAGCAGTTCTTC CASSSRTSGRNEQFF
TRBJ1-5 . TRBV5-1 once TGCGCCAGCGAACTTTATCGTCGGCAGGGCGATCAGCCCCAGCATTTT CASELYRRQGDQPQHF
TRBJ1-2 . TRBV5-4 . TGTGCCAGCAGCTTGGCAGGGGTCTATGGCTACACCTTC CASSLAGVYGYTF
TRBJ1-2 TRBD1 TRBV6-6 once TGTGCCAGCAGTTTGCGGGACAGCTATGGCTACACCTTC CASSLRDSYGYTF
TRBJ2-1 TRBD1 TRBV2 . TGTGCCAGCACCCGAGGAGGGACAGGGGGCCATGAGCAGTTCTTC CASTRGGTGGHEQFF
TRBJ1-1 . TRBV27 . TGTGCCAGCAGTCAAGGGACTCAACGTAGAGACACTGAAGCTTTCTTT CASSQGTQRRDTEAFF
TRBJ2-5 TRBD2 TRBV7-9 . TGTGCCAGCAGCTTAGGGACTAGCGGGAGGAGGGGACAAGAGACCCAGTACTTC CASSLGTSGRRGQETQYF
TRBJ2-3 . TRBV3-1/TRBV3-2 once TGTGCCAGCAGCCAGTTACTAGATACGCAGTATTTT CASSQLLDTQYF
TRBJ2-5 TRBD1 TRBV7-2 . TGTGCCAGCAGCCCGCTGGGACAGGGCGCAGAGACCCAGTACTTC CASSPLGQGAETQYF
TRBJ2-1 . TRBV11-2 . TGTGCCAGCAGCTTCACCACTAGGGTCAATGAGCAGTTCTTC CASSFTTRVNEQFF
TRBJ2-2 . TRBV19 . TGTGCCAGTAGTCCCTTGAACACCGGGGAGCTGTTTTTT CASSPLNTGELFF
TRBJ1-2 . TRBV7-2 . TGTGCCAGCAGCTTAACCCCTAACGGGGGCTACACCTTC CASSLTPNGGYTF
TRBJ2-7 . TRBV2 . TGTGCCAGCAGGCGACTAGTGGCCTACGAGCAGTACTTC CASRRLVAYEQYF
TRBJ2-1 . TRBV5-1 . TGCGCCAGCAGCCTCGAAGGGGATCCTTCCTACAATGAGCAGTTCTTC CASSLEGDPSYNEQFF
TRBJ1-3 . TRBV3-1/TRBV3-2 . TGTGCCAGCAGCCAACTCTTCGGAAACACCATATATTTT CASSQLFGNTIYF
TRBJ2-7 TRBD2 TRBV5-1 many TGCGCCAGCAGCTTCAAGCAAGGCCCCGGACTAGCGGGAGACGAGCAGTACTTC CASSFKQGPGLAGDEQYF
TRBJ2-1 TRBD2 TRBV19 . TGTGCCAGTAGTATTGGGCTAGCGGGAGTGGATGAGCAGTTCTTC CASSIGLAGVDEQFF
TRBJ2-7 TRBD1 TRBV4-1 . TGCGCCAGCAGCCTTGGACAGGGGCCCTACGAGCAGTACTTC CASSLGQGPYEQYF
TRBJ2-5 TRBD2 TRBV30 . TGTGCCTGGAGCCCCCGGACTAGCGGGAGGCGGGGTGAGACCCAGTACTTC CAWSPRTSGRRGETQYF
TRBJ2-1 TRBD2 TRBV5-4 . TGTGCCAGCAGCTGGCGGGAGGGCCGGGTCAATGAGCAGTTCTTC CASSWREGRVNEQFF
TRBJ2-7 TRBD2 TRBV7-2 . TGTGCCAGCATCCCTCTAAGCGGGATCCTTTCCTACGAGCAGTACTTC CASIPLSGILSYEQYF
TRBJ2-2 TRBD2 TRBV18 . TGTGCCAGCTCACCAGCTTCGGGAGGAGGCACCGGGGAGCTGTTTTTT CASSPASGGGTGELFF
TRBJ1-2 . TRBV5-1 . TGCGCCAGCAGCTTGGGGTTACTCTATGGCTACACCTTC CASSLGLLYGYTF
TRBJ2-1 TRBD2 TRBV18 . TGTGCCAGCTCACCAGTAGCTAGCGGGAAAAATGAGCAGTTCTTC CASSPVASGKNEQFF
TRBJ2-2 TRBD1 TRBV6-5 . TGTGCCAGCAGAAAAAGGACAGGGGAGGCCGGGGAGCTGTTTTTT CASRKRTGEAGELFF
TRBJ2-3 TRBD1 TRBV11-2 few TGTGCCAGCAGCTTGGGACAGCCTCCACAAGATACGCAGTATTTT CASSLGQPPQDTQYF
TRBJ2-2 TRBD1 TRBV12-5 . TGTGCTAGTGGTCCTCGGACAGGGACGAGAACCGGGGAGCTGTTTTTT CASGPRTGTRTGELFF
TRBJ2-5 TRBD2 TRBV29-1 few TGCAGCGTTGAAGATGAGGTAGCGGGAGGGCCCGGGTACTTC CSVEDEVAGGPGYF
TRBJ2-7 TRBD2 TRBV2 once TGTGCCAGCATGCGGGCGGGAGGGAGCTCCTACGAGCAGTACTTC CASMRAGGSSYEQYF
TRBJ2-7 TRBD2 TRBV23-1 . TGCGCCAGCAGTCAAGGGACTAGCGGACGCTCCTACGAGCAGTACTTC CASSQGTSGRSYEQYF
TRBJ1-1 TRBD1 TRBV2 . TGTGCCAGCAGTGACCCGGACAGGGCTAAGAGGACTGAAGCTTTCTTT CASSDPDRAKRTEAFF
TRBJ2-3 . TRBV25-1 . TGTGCCAGCAGTGACCGGGACTTCACAGATACGCAGTATTTT CASSDRDFTDTQYF
TRBJ2-1 . TRBV6-5 . TGTGCCAGCAGTTACTCTGAGGGTGCTGAGCAGTTCTTC CASSYSEGAEQFF
TRBJ2-1 TRBD2 TRBV7-7 . TGTGCTAGCAGCCCACTAGCGGGAGTTCGCTACAATGAGCAGTTCTTC CASSPLAGVRYNEQFF
TRBJ1-6 TRBD1 TRBV6-6 . TGTGCCAGCAGTCGCTACCCGCCGGGACAGACTTTCTTTAATTCACCCCTCCACTTT CASSRYPPGQTFFNSPLHF
TRBJ2-3 TRBD2 TRBV4-2 . TGTGCCAGCAGCCAAGACCTAGCGGGAGGCACAGATACGCAGTATTTT CASSQDLAGGTDTQYF
TRBJ2-2 . TRBV3-1/TRBV3-2 few TGTGCCAGCAGCCAAGTGGGGTCAAGCGTGGGAGCCGGGGAGCTGTTTTTT CASSQVGSSVGAGELFF
TRBJ2-7 . TRBV2 . TGTGCCAGCAGTGAAGCGGGAGGATTTTCCTACGAGCAGTACTTC CASSEAGGFSYEQYF
TRBJ1-5 TRBD1 TRBV30 . TGTGCCTGGAGTGCGACAGGGCGTCAGCCCCAGCATTTT CAWSATGRQPQHF
TRBJ2-3 TRBD1 TRBV19 . TGTGCCAGTAGTCTCCGGGACAGGGGCACAGATACGCAGTATTTT CASSLRDRGTDTQYF
TRBJ2-1 TRBD1 TRBV7-9 . TGTGCCAGCAGCTTAGCAGGGGGCGATGAGCAGTTCTTC CASSLAGGDEQFF
TRBJ2-5 . TRBV4-2 . TGTGCCAGCAGCTACGGCCGAACCCTGGCGGTACAAGAGACCCAGTACTTC CASSYGRTLAVQETQYF
TRBJ2-3 TRBD1 TRBV10-3 . TGTGCCATCCTCCGGGACAGGGGAAGTCCTGGAAGCACAGATACGCAGTATTTT CAILRDRGSPGSTDTQYF
TRBJ2-7 TRBD1 TRBV9 . TGTGCCAGCAGCCCACAGGCCGGGACAGGGTACGAGCAGTACTTC CASSPQAGTGYEQYF
TRBJ2-7 TRBD1 TRBV2 . TGTGCCAGCGAAGGGACAGCCAGCTACGAGCAGTACTTC CASEGTASYEQYF
TRBJ2-7 TRBD1 TRBV29-1 few TGCAGCGTTAACAGGGGGCGCGGCGAGCAGTACTTC CSVNRGRGEQYF
TRBJ2-2 . TRBV27 . TGTGCCAGCAGTTTAATCGTGGACAGCACCGGGGAGCTGTTTTTT CASSLIVDSTGELFF